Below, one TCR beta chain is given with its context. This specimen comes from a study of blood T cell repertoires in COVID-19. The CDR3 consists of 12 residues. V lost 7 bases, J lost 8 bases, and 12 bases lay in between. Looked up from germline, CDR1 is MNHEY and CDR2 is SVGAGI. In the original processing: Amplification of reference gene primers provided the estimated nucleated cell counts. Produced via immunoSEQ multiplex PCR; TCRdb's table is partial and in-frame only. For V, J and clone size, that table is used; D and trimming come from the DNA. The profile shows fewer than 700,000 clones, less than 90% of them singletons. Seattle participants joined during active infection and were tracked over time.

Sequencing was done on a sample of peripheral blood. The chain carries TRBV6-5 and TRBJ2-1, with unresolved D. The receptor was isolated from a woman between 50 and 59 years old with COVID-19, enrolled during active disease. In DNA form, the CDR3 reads TGTGCCAGCATTCGAGGTCCTCATGAGCAGTTCTTC. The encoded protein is CASIRGPHEQFF.